This T cell receptor (beta chain) is from a study of blood T cells in healthy people across ages. Together with a sample-barcoded 5' primer, a J-beta primer mix was included in a second PCR lasting about 7 to 11 cycles. Via MiXCR, TCRdb re-called the 5' RACE reads, giving one row per CDR3 protein. The sample has approximately 1,000,000 distinct CDR3 sequences, around 45% seen once. No fewer than 7 million PBMCs went into each sample. This CDR3 comprises 12 residues. Trimming cost V 2 bases and J 5 bases, with 6 bases left between them. Germline CDR1 and CDR2: SGHTA and FQGNSA. The receptor comes from a woman aged 55-70 years in good health. The V gene is TRBV7-2, the J gene TRBJ1-2; D gene ambiguous. Material for sequencing was blood. CDR3 protein: CASSLMTYGYTF. CDR3 DNA sequence: TGTGCCAGCAGCTTAATGACGTATGGCTACACCTTC.